This is a list of T cell receptor beta chains from one sample in a study of CD8 T cells in ankylosing spondylitis. One entry per CDR3 protein results from TCRdb running MiXCR on the 5' RACE reads. Here the sample spans about 800,000 distinct CDR3 sequences, approximately 10% being singletons. Specimen: blood, either unsorted or a sorted T cell fraction (not recorded which). These receptors all stem from a male donor with ankylosing spondylitis. CDR3s include the opening cysteine and the closing phenylalanine or tryptophan. Each record gives: J gene, clone size, D gene, V gene, CDR3 DNA, CDR3 protein. A D gene is named only where the DNA matches it firmly. Size values are once, few and many counts, or a class for expanded clones, and some rows have none.

J: TRBJ1-4; size: few; D: -; V: TRBV5-5; DNA: TGTGCCAGCAGCGTCGGACGGAATAATGAAAAACTGTTTTTT; CDR3: CASSVGRNNEKLFF
J: TRBJ1-2; size: -; D: -; V: TRBV15; DNA: TGTGCCACCAGCAGAGATAGAGGGTTCAAGGGCTACACCTTC; CDR3: CATSRDRGFKGYTF
J: TRBJ2-7; size: -; D: TRBD1; V: TRBV20-1; DNA: TGCAGTGCTGGGGACAGGGTAAACGACGAGCAGTACTTC; CDR3: CSAGDRVNDEQYF
J: TRBJ2-1; size: -; D: TRBD2; V: TRBV20-1; DNA: TGCAGTGCTCCCGACTTCGGACTAGCGGGAGCCCGAGGAGGTGAGCAGTTCTTC; CDR3: CSAPDFGLAGARGGEQFF
J: TRBJ2-1; size: few; D: -; V: TRBV3-1; DNA: TGTGCCAGCAGCTCCAGAACCTCTGAGCAGTTCTTC; CDR3: CASSSRTSEQFF
J: TRBJ2-3; size: many; D: TRBD1; V: TRBV5-1; DNA: TGCGCCAGCAGCGGACAGGGGCAGGATACGCAGTATTTT; CDR3: CASSGQGQDTQYF
J: TRBJ1-5; size: -; D: TRBD1; V: TRBV7-2; DNA: TGTGCCAGCAGCAGAAGGACAGGGACCAATCAGCCCCAGCATTTT; CDR3: CASSRRTGTNQPQHF
J: TRBJ2-1; size: -; D: -; V: TRBV4-3; DNA: TGCGCCAGCAGCCAAGATTCGCCCATCTTAATGGGTGAGCAGTTCTTC; CDR3: CASSQDSPILMGEQFF
J: TRBJ2-3; size: -; D: TRBD2; V: TRBV20-1; DNA: TGCAGTGCCGGACTAGCGGGGGAGGGGGGTACGCAGTATTTT; CDR3: CSAGLAGEGGTQYF
J: TRBJ2-7; size: few; D: -; V: TRBV20-1; DNA: TGCAGTGTAACCGGGACTCAAAACTCCGAGCAGTACTTC; CDR3: CSVTGTQNSEQYF
J: TRBJ2-3; size: -; D: TRBD2; V: TRBV20-1; DNA: TGCAGTGCACGGACTAGCGGAGGGGGGACAGATACGCAGTATTTT; CDR3: CSARTSGGGTDTQYF
J: TRBJ2-3; size: many; D: -; V: TRBV7-2; DNA: TGTGCCAGCAGCCGATACTTCCTGTTGGCAGATACGCAGTATTTT; CDR3: CASSRYFLLADTQYF
J: TRBJ1-2; size: -; D: TRBD1; V: TRBV28; DNA: TGTGCCACGTCAGGGGGGGCGGGCTATGGCTACACCTTC; CDR3: CATSGGAGYGYTF
J: TRBJ2-2; size: many; D: -; V: TRBV4-2; DNA: TGTGCCAGCAGCCAAACAGCCATGAACACCGGGGAGCTGTTTTTT; CDR3: CASSQTAMNTGELFF
J: TRBJ2-3; size: few; D: TRBD1; V: TRBV5-1; DNA: TGCGCCAGCAGCTTAGACAGGGGTTTGAGCACAGATACGCAGTATTTT; CDR3: CASSLDRGLSTDTQYF
J: TRBJ2-5; size: -; D: -; V: TRBV20-1; DNA: TGCAGTGCTGCTGGCGGGTATCAAGAGACCCAGTACTTC; CDR3: CSAAGGYQETQYF
J: TRBJ2-5; size: -; D: -; V: TRBV5-1; DNA: TGCGCCAGCACCCCGGACCTGATCCAGGGTACCCAGTACTTC; CDR3: CASTPDLIQGTQYF
J: TRBJ2-1; size: -; D: TRBD1; V: TRBV4-2; DNA: TGTGCCAGCAGCCATGCCCGCGGGACAGGTAGGAATGAGCAGTTCTTC; CDR3: CASSHARGTGRNEQFF
J: TRBJ2-5; size: -; D: -; V: TRBV12-3/TRBV12-4; DNA: TGTGCCAGCAATCGACAGTCGGGGGAGACCCAGTACTTC; CDR3: CASNRQSGETQYF
J: TRBJ2-1; size: -; D: -; V: TRBV19; DNA: TGTGCCAGTAGTATCTTGCAAACCTACAATGAGCAGTTCTTC; CDR3: CASSILQTYNEQFF
J: TRBJ1-1; size: many; D: TRBD1; V: TRBV29-1; DNA: TGCAGCGTCGCTACAGGGGTCGAAGCTTTCTTT; CDR3: CSVATGVEAFF
J: TRBJ2-1; size: many; D: TRBD1; V: TRBV5-8; DNA: TGTGCCAGCAGCTCTCGGACAGGATGGGCCTACAATGAGCAGTTCTTC; CDR3: CASSSRTGWAYNEQFF
J: TRBJ2-7; size: few; D: TRBD1; V: TRBV6-1; DNA: TGTGCCAGCAGTCCACAGGGGCTACCGTTACGCGAGCAGTACTTC; CDR3: CASSPQGLPLREQYF
J: TRBJ2-1; size: few; D: -; V: TRBV5-1; DNA: TGCGCCAGCAGCTTCAACGTAAACAATGAGCAGTTCTTC; CDR3: CASSFNVNNEQFF
J: TRBJ2-2; size: few; D: -; V: TRBV20-1; DNA: TGCAGTGCTCCCCTTTATCTCAAAACCGGGGAGCTGTTTTTT; CDR3: CSAPLYLKTGELFF
J: TRBJ2-1; size: many; D: -; V: TRBV24-1; DNA: TGTGCCACCAGTGGTTCGCTAGCGCCTAATGAGCAGTTCTTC; CDR3: CATSGSLAPNEQFF
J: TRBJ2-1; size: -; D: TRBD2; V: TRBV19; DNA: TGTGCCAGTACCCCGGGAATGTGGACTAGCGGCAGAGCGAATGAGCAGTTCTTC; CDR3: CASTPGMWTSGRANEQFF
J: TRBJ2-3; size: few; D: -; V: TRBV7-9; DNA: TGTGCCAGCAGCCCGTCCGCCTGGTTCGCTAGCACAGATACGCAGTATTTT; CDR3: CASSPSAWFASTDTQYF
J: TRBJ1-5; size: -; D: -; V: TRBV29-1; DNA: TGCAGCGTTGGAGGCGCGAGCAATCAGCCCCAGCATTTT; CDR3: CSVGGASNQPQHF